This T cell receptor (beta chain) stems from a study of T cells in Graves' hyperthyroidism and ophthalmopathy. This clonotype was observed once. A much larger clone is a single base away; this may be a read error. Deletions cut 1 base from V and 6 bases from J, with 9 bases between. The CDR3 loop spans 13 amino acids. Germline CDR1 SGHAT, CDR2 FQNNGV. RNA transcripts yielded amplified TCR beta CDR3 regions. The HTBI primer set was used in a first-round RT-PCR of the TCR CDR3. TCRdb recomputed calls from the multiplex PCR reads with MiXCR, one row per CDR3 protein. This table has 300,000 to 400,000 distinct CDR3 sequences, around a sixth appearing once.

The rearrangement joins TRBV11-2 to TRBJ1-2; D is unresolved. This receptor was obtained from a woman between 50 and 59 years old with Graves' hyperthyroidism. Sequenced: blood. The CDR3 sequence is CASSLGGMDGYTF. CDR3 DNA: TGTGCCAGCAGCTTAGGGGGTATGGATGGCTACACCTTC.